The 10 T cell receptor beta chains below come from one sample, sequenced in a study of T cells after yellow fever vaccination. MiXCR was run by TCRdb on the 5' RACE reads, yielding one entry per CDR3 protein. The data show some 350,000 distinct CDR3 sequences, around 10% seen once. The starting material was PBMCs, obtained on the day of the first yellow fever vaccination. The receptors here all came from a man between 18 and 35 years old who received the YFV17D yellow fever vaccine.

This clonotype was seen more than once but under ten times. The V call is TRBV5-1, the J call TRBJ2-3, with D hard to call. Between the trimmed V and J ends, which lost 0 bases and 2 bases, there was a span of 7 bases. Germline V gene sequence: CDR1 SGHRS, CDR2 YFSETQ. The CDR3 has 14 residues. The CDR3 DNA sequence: TGCGCCAGCAGCTTGGACTTTTCCACAGATACGCAGTATTTT. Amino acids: CASSLDFSTDTQYF.

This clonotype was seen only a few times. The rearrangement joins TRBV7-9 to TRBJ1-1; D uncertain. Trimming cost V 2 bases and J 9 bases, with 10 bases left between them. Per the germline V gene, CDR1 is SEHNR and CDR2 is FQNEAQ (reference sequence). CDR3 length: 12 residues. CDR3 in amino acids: CASSLIQRQAFF. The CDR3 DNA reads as TGTGCCAGCAGCTTAATTCAGAGACAAGCTTTCTTT.

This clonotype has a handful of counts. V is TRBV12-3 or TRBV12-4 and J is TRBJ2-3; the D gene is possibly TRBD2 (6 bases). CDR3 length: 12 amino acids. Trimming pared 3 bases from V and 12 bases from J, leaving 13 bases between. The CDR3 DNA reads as TGTGCCAGCAGTTTGTCCGGGGGTAGTCAGTATTTT. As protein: CASSLSGGSQYF.

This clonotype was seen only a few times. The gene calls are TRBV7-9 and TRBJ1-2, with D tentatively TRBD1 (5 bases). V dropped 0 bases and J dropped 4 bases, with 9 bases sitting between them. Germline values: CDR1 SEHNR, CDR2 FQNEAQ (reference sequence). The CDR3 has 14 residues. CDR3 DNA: TGTGCCAGCAGCTTAGCGCAAGGGGCCTATGGCTACACCTTC. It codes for CASSLAQGAYGYTF.

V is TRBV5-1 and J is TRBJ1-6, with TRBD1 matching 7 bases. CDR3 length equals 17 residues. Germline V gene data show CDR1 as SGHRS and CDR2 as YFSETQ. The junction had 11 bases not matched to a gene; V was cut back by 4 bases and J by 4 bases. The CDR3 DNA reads TGCGCCAGCAGCATGGGACAGCTACTAGGGTATAATTCACCCCTCCACTTT. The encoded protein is CASSMGQLLGYNSPLHF.

The CDR3 nucleotides read TGTGCCAGCAGTCACTCTACAGCGATTCAATACAATGAGCAGTTCTTC. This gives the protein CASSHSTAIQYNEQFF. This chain uses TRBV27 with TRBJ2-1; D ambiguous. Germline-derived CDR1 and CDR2 are MNHEY and SMNVEV (reference sequence). The CDR3 covers 16 residues. Trimming cost V 5 bases and J 4 bases, with 18 bases left between them.

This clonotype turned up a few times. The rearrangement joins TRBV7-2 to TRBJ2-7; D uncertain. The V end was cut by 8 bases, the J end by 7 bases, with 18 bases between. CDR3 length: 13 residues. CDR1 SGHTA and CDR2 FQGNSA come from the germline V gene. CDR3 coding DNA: TGTGCCAGCGGCCCCCAGAGTACCCCAGAGCAGTACTTC. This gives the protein CASGPQSTPEQYF.

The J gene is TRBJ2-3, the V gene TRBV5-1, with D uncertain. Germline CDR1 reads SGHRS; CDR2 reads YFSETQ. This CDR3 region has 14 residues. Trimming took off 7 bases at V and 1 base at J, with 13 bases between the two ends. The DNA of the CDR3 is TGCGCCAGCTGGTCTGGGTCGGGCACAGATACGCAGTATTTT. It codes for CASWSGSGTDTQYF.

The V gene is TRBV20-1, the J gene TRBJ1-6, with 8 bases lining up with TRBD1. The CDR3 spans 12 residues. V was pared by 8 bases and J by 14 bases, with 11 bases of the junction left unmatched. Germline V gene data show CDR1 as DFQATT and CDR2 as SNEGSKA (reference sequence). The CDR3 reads CSPTDRGKALHF. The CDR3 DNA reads TGCAGTCCAACCGACAGGGGCAAAGCCCTCCACTTT.

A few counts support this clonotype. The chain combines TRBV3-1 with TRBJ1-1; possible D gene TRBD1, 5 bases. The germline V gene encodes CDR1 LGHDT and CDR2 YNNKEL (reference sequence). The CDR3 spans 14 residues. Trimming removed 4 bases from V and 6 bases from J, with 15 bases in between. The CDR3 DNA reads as TGTGCCAGCAGCCCTTCCGGGGGGGGACCTGAAGCTTTCTTT. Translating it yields CASSPSGGGPEAFF.